This T cell receptor (beta chain) was observed in a study of T cell repertoires in cytomegalovirus infection. Study information: Carrying CMV and the relevant HLA type showed in public TCR beta signatures. Findings and caveats of the study: Summed frequency of public TCR beta families distinguished CMV carriers with the relevant HLA. Clonotypes of TCR beta that were HLA-C-restricted and CMV-specific dominated the ex vivo response.

TCRdb reanalysed the reads using MiXCR and keeps one entry per CDR3 protein. The sample contains about 440,000 distinct CDR3 sequences, about a third of which appear only once. The CDR3 covers 16 residues. Germline V lookup: CDR1 LNHDA, CDR2 SQIVND (reference sequence). Trimming pared 3 bases from V and 6 bases from J, leaving 21 bases between. This clonotype was counted only a few times. Its antigen is not known. The chain couples TRBV19 to TRBJ2-7; D is possibly TRBD2 (6 bases). This TCR came from a human donor in good health (CMV status not recorded). Some clones in this sample may be carry-over from other donors' samples. The sample taken for sequencing was PBMCs. CDR3 DNA sequence: TGTGCCAGTAGTATGGAGGGTGCAAGTCTGGTGGTCGAGCAGTACTTC. Amino acids: CASSMEGASLVVEQYF.